This T cell receptor beta chain derives from a study of T cells in Graves' hyperthyroidism and ophthalmopathy. This clonotype was picked up a small number of times. In germline, CDR1 is MNHEY, CDR2 SVGEGT. Trimming removed 7 bases at V and 2 bases at J, with 11 bases between. This CDR3 spans 13 amino acids. It was RNA transcripts that yielded the amplified TCR beta CDR3 regions. Carried out on the TCR CDR3, a first-round RT-PCR used the HTBI primer set. TCRdb reprocessed the multiplex PCR reads with MiXCR, giving one entry per CDR3 protein. Of 450,000 to 550,000 distinct CDR3 sequences listed, less than 25% are singletons.

Sequencing was performed on blood. The TCR was taken from a woman between 25 and 40 years old with Graves' ophthalmopathy. This sequence joins TRBV6-2 or TRBV6-3 and TRBJ1-2; D unclear. CDR3 in amino acids: CASKDRLNYGYTF. In nucleotides, the CDR3 is TGTGCCAGCAAGGATCGACTGAACTATGGCTACACCTTC.